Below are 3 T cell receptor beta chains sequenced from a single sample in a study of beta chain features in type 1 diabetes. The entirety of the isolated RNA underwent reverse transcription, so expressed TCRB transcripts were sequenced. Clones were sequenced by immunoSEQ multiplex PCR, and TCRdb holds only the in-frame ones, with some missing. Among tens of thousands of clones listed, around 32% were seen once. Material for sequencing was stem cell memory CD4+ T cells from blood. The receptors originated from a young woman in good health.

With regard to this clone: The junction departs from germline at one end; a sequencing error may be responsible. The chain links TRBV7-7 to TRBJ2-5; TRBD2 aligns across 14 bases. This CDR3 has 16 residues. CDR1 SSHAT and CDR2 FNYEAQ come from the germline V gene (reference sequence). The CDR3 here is CASSPGTSGGQETQYF. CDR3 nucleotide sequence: TGTGCTAGCAGCCCCGGGACTAGCGGGGGTCAAGAGACCCAGTACTTC.

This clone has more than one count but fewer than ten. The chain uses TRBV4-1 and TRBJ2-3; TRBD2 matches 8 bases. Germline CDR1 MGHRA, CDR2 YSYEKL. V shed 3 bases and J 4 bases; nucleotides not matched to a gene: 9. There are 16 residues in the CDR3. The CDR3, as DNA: TGCGCCAGCAGCCAGCTCTCCGGGACTAGTGCAGATACGCAGTATTTT. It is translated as CASSQLSGTSADTQYF.

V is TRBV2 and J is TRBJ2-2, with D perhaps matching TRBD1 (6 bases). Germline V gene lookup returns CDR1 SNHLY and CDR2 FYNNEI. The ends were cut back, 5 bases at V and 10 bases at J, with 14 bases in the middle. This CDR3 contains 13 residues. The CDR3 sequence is CASSSDWGPELFF. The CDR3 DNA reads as TGTGCCAGCAGTTCGGACTGGGGGCCGGAGCTGTTTTTT. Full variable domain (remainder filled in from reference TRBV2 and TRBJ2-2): EPEVTQTPSHQVTQMGQEVILRCVPISNHLYFYWYRQILGQKVEFLVSFYNNEISEKSEIFDDQFSVERPDGSNFTLKIRSTKLEDSAMYFCASSSDWGPELFFGEGSRLTVL.